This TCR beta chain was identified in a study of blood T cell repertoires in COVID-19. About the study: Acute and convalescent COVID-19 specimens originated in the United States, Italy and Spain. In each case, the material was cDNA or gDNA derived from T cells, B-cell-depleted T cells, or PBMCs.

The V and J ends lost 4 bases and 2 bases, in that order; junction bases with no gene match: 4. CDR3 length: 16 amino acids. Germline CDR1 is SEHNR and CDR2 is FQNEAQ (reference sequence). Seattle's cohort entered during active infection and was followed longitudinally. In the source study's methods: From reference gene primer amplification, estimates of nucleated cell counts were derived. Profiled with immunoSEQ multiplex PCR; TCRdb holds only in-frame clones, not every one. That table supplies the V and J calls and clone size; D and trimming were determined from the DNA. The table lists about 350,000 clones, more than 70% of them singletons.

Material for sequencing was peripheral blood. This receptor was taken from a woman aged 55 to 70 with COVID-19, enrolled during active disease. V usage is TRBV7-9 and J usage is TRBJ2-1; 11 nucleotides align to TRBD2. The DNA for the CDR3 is TGTGCCAGCAGCTCCTTAGCGGGGGGGCCCTACAATGAGCAGTTCTTC. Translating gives CASSSLAGGPYNEQFF.